This TCR beta chain was obtained from a study of T-cell memory formation after mild COVID-19. Study-level information: The TCR clusters were mostly specific to one donor.

Germline assignment: CDR1 SGHDN and CDR2 FVKESK. The CDR3 extends over 10 amino acids. V dropped 5 bases and J dropped 4 bases, with 0 bases sitting between them. This clonotype was recorded at least ten times. Its antigen is as yet unknown. General study findings and limits: The authors did not confirm SARS-CoV-2 specificity of second-wave clones peaking day 37. Shrinking CD4+ clones resided mostly in CM and EM, and CD8+ ones in EMRA.

5'RACE primed from the constant segment yielded TCR alpha and TCR beta cDNA libraries bearing sample barcodes and UMIs. TCRdb re-called the 5' RACE reads through MiXCR, storing one row per CDR3 protein. The sample consists of 250,000 to 300,000 distinct CDR3 sequences, 15% to 20% of them appearing once. The rearrangement joins TRBV14 to TRBJ1-5; no firm D call. The TCR sequence derives from a man younger than 30 who had mild COVID-19 (a few samples of this study predate the infection). Cell type and time point are not known. Sequencing was done on a sample of PBMCs or a T cell subset sorted from them (not recorded which). CDR3 DNA sequence: TGTGCCAGCAGCAATCAGCCCCAGCATTTT. Its translation is CASSNQPQHF.